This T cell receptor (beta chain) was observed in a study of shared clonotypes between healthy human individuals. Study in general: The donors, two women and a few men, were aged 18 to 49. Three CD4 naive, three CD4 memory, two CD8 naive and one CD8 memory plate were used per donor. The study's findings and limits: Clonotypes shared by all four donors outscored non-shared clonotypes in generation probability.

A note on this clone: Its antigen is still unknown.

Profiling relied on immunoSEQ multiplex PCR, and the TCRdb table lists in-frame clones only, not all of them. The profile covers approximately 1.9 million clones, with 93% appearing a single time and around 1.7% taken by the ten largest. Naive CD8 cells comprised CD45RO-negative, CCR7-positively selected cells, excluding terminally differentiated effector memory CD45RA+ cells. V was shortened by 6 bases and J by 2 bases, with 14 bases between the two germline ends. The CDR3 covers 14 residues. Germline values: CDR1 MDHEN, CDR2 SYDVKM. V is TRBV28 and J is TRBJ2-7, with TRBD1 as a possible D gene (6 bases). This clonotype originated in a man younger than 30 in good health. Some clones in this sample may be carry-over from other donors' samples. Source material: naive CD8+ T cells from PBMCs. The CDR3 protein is CASRPSGATYEQYF. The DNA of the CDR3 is TGTGCCAGCAGACCCTCAGGGGCCACCTACGAGCAGTACTTC.